This TCR beta chain was profiled in a study of blood T cell repertoires in COVID-19. Study-wide background: The study drew acute and convalescent COVID-19 samples from the United States, Italy and Spain. T cells, B-cell-depleted T cells, or PBMCs provided the cDNA or gDNA that served as material.

As processed by the authors: Quantification of nucleated cells was approximated via reference gene primer amplification. Here immunoSEQ multiplex PCR was the method, and the copy in TCRdb shows in-frame clones only, minus some. That table gives V, J and clone size, and the DNA gave D and trimming. The table lists some 69,000 clones, approximately 79% of them singletons. This CDR3 comprises 16 residues. The junction had 0 bases not matched to a gene; V was cut back by 1 base and J by 1 base. Germline CDR1 is LGHNA and CDR2 is YNFKEQ. The clonotype originates from a man aged 60 to 69 with acute or convalescent COVID-19. The sequenced sample was peripheral blood. This chain joins TRBV4-2 and TRBJ2-3; 12 bases match TRBD2. The CDR3 region is CASSQASGGGTDTQYF. The CDR3 bases are TGTGCCAGCAGCCAAGCTAGCGGGGGGGGCACAGATACGCAGTATTTT.